Following are 30 T cell receptor beta chains from one sample sequenced in a study of T cell changes during pregnancy in multiple sclerosis. Using immunoSEQ multiplex PCR, the repertoire was profiled, and TCRdb retains in-frame clones only, with some absent. This table has about 60,000 clones, 91% appearing once. Specimen: CD4+ T cells from peripheral blood mononuclear cells, collected in the first trimester of pregnancy. The receptor set was obtained from a female donor with multiple sclerosis, enrolled in a pregnancy study.

CDR3 sequence (DNA): TGTGCCAGCAGCGTGGGGCAGAACACCGGGGAGCTGTTTTTT. Translated, it gives CASSVGQNTGELFF. The rearrangement links TRBV9 to TRBJ2-2; maybe TRBD1 (5 bases). Per germline, CDR1 SGDLS and CDR2 YYNGEE. The V end lost 2 bases, the J end lost 1 base, and 6 bases lay between the germline ends. The CDR3 sequence is 14 residues long.

The chain carries TRBV6-1 and TRBJ1-2, with D unresolved. Trimming took 2 bases from V and 0 from J, leaving 10 bases between them. This CDR3 is built from 15 residues. Germline V gene lookup returns CDR1 MNHNS and CDR2 SASEGT. The CDR3 reads CASSEFGVPNYGYTF. DNA of the CDR3: TGTGCCAGCAGTGAATTCGGGGTCCCTAACTATGGCTACACCTTC.

This clone has more than one count but fewer than ten. The rearrangement uses TRBV4-2 and TRBJ1-3; tentative D call: TRBD1 (6 bases). The CDR3 is made up of 18 amino acids. V lost 1 base and J 4 bases, leaving 20 bases between the germline ends. Germline assignment: CDR1 LGHNA and CDR2 YNFKEQ. As DNA, the CDR3 is TGTGCCAGCAGCCAAGCCCTACAGGGATTACCGTTGGGAAACACCATATATTTT. Amino acid sequence: CASSQALQGLPLGNTIYF.

The chain links TRBV25-1 to TRBJ1-5; D is unclear. From germline, CDR1 is MGHDK and CDR2 SYGVNS. Trimming pared 3 bases from V and 6 bases from J, leaving 6 bases between. The CDR3 runs 12 residues. In DNA form, the CDR3 reads TGTGCCAGCAGTGATGGGCCTCAGCCCCAGCATTTT. This gives the protein CASSDGPQPQHF.

This clone was picked up one time. V gene TRBV7-2 combines with J gene TRBJ1-6; weak D call: TRBD1 (6 bases). Looked up from germline, CDR1 is SGHTA and CDR2 is FQGNSA. The CDR3 is 16 amino acids. V lost 4 bases to trimming and J lost 10 bases, with 20 bases between them. The CDR3 protein is CASSSDDRLNGSPLHF. The CDR3 region has the DNA TGTGCCAGCAGCTCCGACGACAGGTTGAACGGATCACCCCTCCACTTT.

Only one count was recorded for this clone. The CDR3 sequence is CASSLSSGADTQYF. CDR3 coding DNA: TGTGCCAGCAGCTTAAGTAGCGGGGCAGATACGCAGTATTTT. The J gene is TRBJ2-3, the V gene TRBV7-3; 8 bases agree with TRBD2. Germline V gene sequence: CDR1 SGHTA, CDR2 FQGTGA. This CDR3 spans 14 amino acids. After removal of 1 base from V and 4 bases from J, the junction contained 1 base not matched to a gene. The variable domain in full, with the rest retrieved from reference TRBV7-3 and TRBJ2-3, is GAGVSQTPSNKVTEKGKYVELRCDPISGHTALYWYRQSLGQGPEFLIYFQGTGAADDSGLPNDRFFAVRPEGSVSTLKIQRTERGDSAVYLCASSLSSGADTQYFGPGTRLTVL.

V and J are TRBV6-1 and TRBJ2-7, with TRBD1 matching over 10 bases. V shed 4 bases and J 4 bases; nucleotides not matched to a gene: 7. The CDR3 is 15 amino acids. Germline V gene sequence: CDR1 MNHNS, CDR2 SASEGT. Here the CDR3 DNA reads TGTGCCAGCAGTGGCACCGGGACAGGGGAATACGAGCAGTACTTC. Translated: CASSGTGTGEYEQYF.

This clone was recorded a few times. The chain links TRBV29-1 to TRBJ1-1; D gene uncertain. The CDR3 totals 13 residues. Germline CDR1 SQVTM, CDR2 ANQGSEA. V was clipped by 0 bases and J by 5 bases, with 10 bases between them. The CDR3 DNA reads as TGCAGCGTTGAAGAGGAGGCTAGAACTGAAGCTTTCTTT. It yields the protein CSVEEEARTEAFF.

This clone was detected a few times. The gene calls are TRBV9 and TRBJ1-1; D may be TRBD1 (5 bases). Trimming left V 1 base short and J 3 bases short, with 7 bases between. The CDR3 has 13 amino acids. Germline-derived CDR1 and CDR2 are SGDLS and YYNGEE. The CDR3 region is CASSVLTDTEAFF. The DNA of the CDR3 is TGTGCCAGCAGCGTACTGACAGACACTGAAGCTTTCTTT.

This chain joins TRBV7-3 and TRBJ1-5; D remains unclear. The germline CDR1 and CDR2 sequences are SGHTA and FQGTGA. V lost 2 bases and J lost 5, with 7 bases in between. This CDR3 is built from 13 residues. The DNA for the CDR3 is TGTGCCAGCAGCTTATCACGGGATCAGCCCCAGCATTTT. As protein: CASSLSRDQPQHF.

The CDR3 DNA follows: TGTGCCAGTAGAAGGGACACCTACTCTGGAAACACCATATATTTT. Its translation: CASRRDTYSGNTIYF. This chain joins TRBV19 and TRBJ1-3, with D possibly TRBD1 on 6 matching bases. V was shortened by 6 bases and J by 0 bases, with 12 bases between the two germline ends. The CDR3 is made up of 15 amino acids. Germline values: CDR1 LNHDA, CDR2 SQIVND (reference sequence).

V and J are TRBV7-2 and TRBJ1-2; D gene uncertain. The ends were cut back, 1 base at V and 4 bases at J, with 13 bases in the middle. Germline V gene lookup returns CDR1 SGHTA and CDR2 FQGNSA. The CDR3 loop spans 15 amino acids. CDR3 DNA sequence: TGTGCCAGCAGCTTAGAACCCCGGGCGGGCTATGGCTACACCTTC. Translation: CASSLEPRAGYGYTF.

Here the CDR3 reads CASQGFHYEQYF. The CDR3 nucleotides are TGTGCCAGCCAGGGGTTTCACTACGAGCAGTACTTC. The rearrangement joins TRBV6-5 to TRBJ2-7; D possibly corresponds to TRBD1 (6 bases). The CDR3 spans 12 residues. Germline V gene lookup returns CDR1 MNHEY and CDR2 SVGAGI. Trimming took off 8 bases at V and 3 bases at J, with 11 bases between the two ends.

The rearrangement uses TRBV7-2 and TRBJ1-5, with TRBD1 matching over 7 bases. The CDR3 is 15 amino acids. V lost 2 bases to trimming and J lost 4 bases; unmatched junction nucleotides: 5. From germline, CDR1 is SGHTA and CDR2 FQGNSA. CDR3 amino acids: CASSLRRGQNQPQHF. CDR3 coding DNA: TGTGCCAGCAGCTTACGGAGGGGGCAGAATCAGCCCCAGCATTTT.

The chain carries TRBV4-2 and TRBJ2-2; tentative D call: TRBD2 (5 bases). The CDR3 is made up of 15 amino acids. Germline V gene data show CDR1 as LGHNA and CDR2 as YNFKEQ. Trimming removed 4 bases at V and 2 bases at J, with 11 bases between. CDR3 in DNA: TGTGCCAGCAGCCCCCGGGATTTAAACACCGGGGAGCTGTTTTTT. It is translated as CASSPRDLNTGELFF.

V usage is TRBV27 and J usage is TRBJ2-1; perhaps TRBD2 as D (5 bases). CDR3 length equals 15 residues. Germline-derived CDR1 and CDR2 are MNHEY and SMNVEV (reference sequence). The ends were cut back, 5 bases at V and 0 bases at J, with 11 bases in the middle. This CDR3 is CASSPRVGSYNEQFF. As DNA, the CDR3 is TGTGCCAGCAGTCCGAGGGTCGGCTCCTACAATGAGCAGTTCTTC.

J is TRBJ2-2 and V is TRBV2; 8 nucleotides line up with TRBD2. After removal of 7 bases from V and 0 bases from J, the junction contained 1 base not matched to a gene. CDR1 and CDR2 from the germline V gene are SNHLY and FYNNEI. CDR3 size: 14 residues. CDR3: CASKRGSNTGELFF. CDR3 nucleotides: TGTGCCAGCAAGCGGGGGTCGAACACCGGGGAGCTGTTTTTT.

This chain links TRBV5-5 with TRBJ1-1; 8 nucleotides align to TRBD1. Germline trimming cut 2 bases from V and 3 bases from J; bases unmatched to any gene: 6. The germline V gene encodes CDR1 SGHKS and CDR2 YYEKEE (reference sequence). The CDR3 totals 15 residues. The CDR3 protein is CASSFGQGADTEAFF. The CDR3 region has the DNA TGTGCCAGCAGCTTTGGGCAGGGGGCAGACACTGAAGCTTTCTTT. Looking up the rest from reference TRBV5-5 and TRBJ1-1 gives the full variable domain: DAGVTQSPTHLIKTRGQQVTLRCSPISGHKSVSWYQQVLGQGPQFIFQYYEKEERGRGNFPDRFSARQFPNYSSELNVNALLLGDSALYLCASSFGQGADTEAFFGQGTRLTVV.

The genes are TRBV7-2 and TRBJ2-3; 8 nucleotides agree with TRBD2. V shed 5 bases, J shed 10 bases, and the junction held 17 bases outside the gene matches. Germline-derived CDR1 and CDR2 are SGHTA and FQGNSA. CDR3 length equals 16 residues. The CDR3 loop is CASSPRGGGSPGPQYF. The CDR3 nucleotides read TGTGCCAGCAGCCCGAGAGGCGGGGGGTCCCCAGGGCCGCAGTATTTT.

This rearrangement joins TRBV6-6 to TRBJ2-2; D is uncertain. Deletions cut 6 bases from V and 1 base from J, with 3 bases between. There are 12 residues in the CDR3. Germline V gives CDR1 MNHNY, CDR2 SVGAGI (reference sequence). CDR3 DNA sequence: TGTGCCAGCAGGAGGAACACCGGGGAGCTGTTTTTT. It translates to CASRRNTGELFF.

The genes are TRBV4-3 and TRBJ1-2; no clear D. Germline assignment: CDR1 LGHNA and CDR2 YSLEER. V was shortened by 0 bases and J by 3 bases, with 8 bases between the two germline ends. The length of the CDR3 is 14 residues. CDR3 coding DNA: TGCGCCAGCAGCCAAGATGGGGAGTACTATGGCTACACCTTC. Amino acid sequence: CASSQDGEYYGYTF.

V and J are TRBV6-5 and TRBJ2-1; 7 positions agree with TRBD2. CDR3 length equals 14 residues. CDR1 MNHEY and CDR2 SVGAGI come from the germline V gene. Unmatched junction bases numbered 14, after V lost 10 bases and J lost 8 bases. The CDR3 protein is CATAGTAGWDEQFF. The CDR3 DNA reads as TGTGCCACAGCCGGAACAGCGGGGTGGGATGAGCAGTTCTTC.

The chain combines TRBV2 with TRBJ1-1, with 8 bases identical to TRBD1. With V trimmed by 1 base and J by 5 bases, 3 bases remained unmatched. CDR1 and CDR2 from the germline V gene are SNHLY and FYNNEI. This CDR3 is 14 amino acids long. CDR3 in DNA: TGTGCCAGCAGTGAAGTCAGGGGGCGGACTGAAGCTTTCTTT. This translates into CASSEVRGRTEAFF.

The chain combines TRBV25-1 with TRBJ1-2; TRBD1 is a possible D gene (5 bases). Deletions cut 3 bases from V and 4 bases from J, with 21 bases between. CDR1 MGHDK and CDR2 SYGVNS come from the germline V gene. The CDR3 length is 17 residues. DNA for the CDR3: TGTGCCAGCAGTGATATCTCCGCGGACAAGGGCGTCTATGGCTACACCTTC. Its translation: CASSDISADKGVYGYTF.

This CDR3 is CAWRSPGQGTAEAFF. CDR3 nucleotides: TGTGCCTGGAGATCTCCCGGACAGGGTACGGCTGAAGCTTTCTTT. The chain couples TRBV30 to TRBJ1-1, with 8 positions matching TRBD1. The CDR3 is 15 amino acids. Germline CDR1 and CDR2: GTSNPN and SVGIG (reference sequence). Trimming removed 3 bases from V and 6 bases from J; junction bases left unmatched: 12.

This chain joins TRBV30 and TRBJ1-1; the D gene is possibly TRBD1 (6 bases). Deletions cut 1 base from V and 0 bases from J, with 9 bases between. The CDR3 runs 14 residues. Per germline, CDR1 GTSNPN and CDR2 SVGIG (reference sequence). The CDR3 nucleotides are TGTGCCTGGAGTGAAAGGACAGTGAACACTGAAGCTTTCTTT. Translating gives CAWSERTVNTEAFF.

The genes are TRBV6-1 and TRBJ2-7; 10 bases fit TRBD1. The V segment lost 6 bases and the J segment 1 base; nucleotides outside the gene matches: 3. The CDR3 runs 14 residues. In germline, CDR1 is MNHNS, CDR2 SASEGT. CDR3 sequence: CASRTGGESYEQYF. CDR3 sequence (DNA): TGTGCCAGCAGGACAGGGGGCGAATCCTACGAGCAGTACTTC.

V is TRBV9 and J is TRBJ1-3, with 7 bases that match TRBD1. The CDR3 spans 14 residues. Germline CDR1 is SGDLS and CDR2 is YYNGEE. Trimming at V came to 3 bases and at J to 8 bases, leaving 8 bases not matched to a gene. CDR3 in amino acids: CASSEYRGKDTIYF. The CDR3 DNA reads as TGTGCCAGCAGCGAATACAGGGGCAAGGACACCATATATTTT. Using reference TRBV9 and TRBJ1-3 for the parts outside the CDR3, the full variable domain is DSGVTQTPKHLITATGQRVTLRCSPRSGDLSVYWYQQSLDQGLQFLIQYYNGEERAKGNILERFSAQQFPDLHSELNLSSLELGDSALYFCASSEYRGKDTIYFGEGSWLTVV.

The rearrangement joins TRBV4-2 to TRBJ2-2; 11 bases agree with TRBD2. Germline assignment: CDR1 LGHNA and CDR2 YNFKEQ. CDR3 length: 17 amino acids. Germline trimming cut 3 bases from V and 7 bases from J; bases unmatched to any gene: 10. The CDR3 DNA is TGTGCCAGCAGCCACCGACGTAGCGGGGGGGCTGACGGGGAGCTGTTTTTT. It yields the protein CASSHRRSGGADGELFF.

V gene TRBV11-2 combines with J gene TRBJ1-1; D gene uncertain. CDR1 and CDR2 (germline): SGHAT, FQNNGV. The V and J ends lost 3 bases and 3 bases respectively, with 14 bases between them. The CDR3 length is 15 residues. The CDR3 DNA reads TGTGCCAGCAGCTTTAGTTCGCGGGGTTACACTGAAGCTTTCTTT. It is translated as CASSFSSRGYTEAFF.